The rows below give T cell receptor beta chains drawn from one sample of a study of blood T cell repertoires in COVID-19. TCRdb keeps only in-frame clones here, not all; method: immunoSEQ multiplex PCR. The data hold 140,000 to 150,000 clones, with 84% observed a single time. Sequenced material: PBMCs or T cells enriched from blood (not recorded which). These receptors were obtained from a woman in her forties or fifties who had been exposed to COVID-19. The CDR3 runs from the conserved cysteine through the conserved F or W. A D gene is named only where the DNA matches it firmly.

TRBJ1-3 TRBD1 TRBV3-1/TRBV3-2 TGTGCCAGCAGCGAAATCGGGACAGGGGCGCACACCATATATTTT CASSEIGTGAHTIYF
TRBJ1-2 . TRBV27 TGTGCCAGCAGTACCCTACAGGGCCCCTCTGGCTACACCTTC CASSTLQGPSGYTF
TRBJ1-3 . TRBV11-3 TGTGCCAGCAGCCCCTCGTCTGGAAACACCATATATTTT CASSPSSGNTIYF
TRBJ1-2 . TRBV20-1 TGCAGTGCCACCAGGGTGCCTGGCTACACCTTC CSATRVPGYTF
TRBJ2-5 . TRBV6-5 TGTGCCGCAGGGGGGCTAGCAATACAAGAGACCCAGTACTTC CAAGGLAIQETQYF
TRBJ1-6 . TRBV5-5 TGTGCCAGCAGCTTACGAGACTCCCTTTCACCCCTCCACTTT CASSLRDSLSPLHF
TRBJ1-2 TRBD1 TRBV5-1 TGCGCCAGCAGCTTGGCCGGGACAGGGGGCCATGGCTATGGCTACACCTTC CASSLAGTGGHGYGYTF
TRBJ1-1 . TRBV5-1 TGCGCCAGCAGCCCCAGGGAGGGGGGGCCTGAAGCTTTCTTT CASSPREGGPEAFF
TRBJ2-1 . TRBV9 TGTGCCAGCAGCGTAGCTTCCTCTTACAATGAGCAGTTCTTC CASSVASSYNEQFF
TRBJ1-2 TRBD1 TRBV7-9 TGTGCCAGCAGCGCTAATATTGGACAGGGGAAAGGCTACACCTTC CASSANIGQGKGYTF
TRBJ2-1 . TRBV6-5 TGTGCCAGCAGTAACTATGAGGAGCAGTTCTTC CASSNYEEQFF